This is a list of T cell receptor beta chains from one sample in a study of blood T cell repertoires in COVID-19. Method: immunoSEQ multiplex PCR; TCRdb's copy keeps in-frame clones and lacks some. The table records around 200,000 clones, 75% to 90% of them present only once. The specimen was PBMCs or T cells enriched from blood (not recorded which). The receptor set was obtained from a woman between 40 and 50 years old with acute COVID-19. Each CDR3 is given with its conserved first and last residue. A D gene is named only where the DNA matches it firmly. Only part of the rows carry a size: once, few, many, or a class if the clone is expanded.

DNA: TGTGCCAGCAGCCCCGACAGGGGTAGTGGCTACACCTTC
CDR3: CASSPDRGSGYTF
D: TRBD1
J: TRBJ1-2
V: TRBV2
size: few

DNA: TGTGCCAGCAGCACAGGGCTTGGAAACACCATATATTTT
CDR3: CASSTGLGNTIYF
D: NA
J: TRBJ1-3
V: TRBV7-6
size: NA

DNA: TGTGCCAGCAGCTCCAGGGTCGGGTATAACACCGGGGAGCTGTTTTTT
CDR3: CASSSRVGYNTGELFF
D: NA
J: TRBJ2-2
V: TRBV9
size: NA

DNA: TGTGCCAGCAGTGTCCCGGGGAGCTCCTACAATGAGCAGTTCTTC
CDR3: CASSVPGSSYNEQFF
D: NA
J: TRBJ2-1
V: TRBV2
size: NA

DNA: TGTGCCAGCAGCCGGCCTCGGGGGGGGCAAGAGACCCAGTACTTC
CDR3: CASSRPRGGQETQYF
D: TRBD2
J: TRBJ2-5
V: TRBV3-1/TRBV3-2
size: NA

DNA: TGCGCCAGCAGTGATTCGGGGGTCCAAGAGACCCAGTACTTC
CDR3: CASSDSGVQETQYF
D: NA
J: TRBJ2-5
V: TRBV10-2
size: once

DNA: TGTGCCAGCATCTTGCGGGACAGGGAAAGTGAGCAGTTCTTC
CDR3: CASILRDRESEQFF
D: TRBD1
J: TRBJ2-1
V: TRBV28
size: NA

DNA: TGTGCCAGCTCACTTAGGACAGGGGGCAGGGGCAATCAGCCCCAGCATTTT
CDR3: CASSLRTGGRGNQPQHF
D: TRBD1
J: TRBJ1-5
V: TRBV28
size: few

DNA: TGTGCCAGCTGTACAGGGGGCACTGAAGCTTTCTTT
CDR3: CASCTGGTEAFF
D: TRBD1
J: TRBJ1-1
V: TRBV27
size: NA

DNA: TGCAGCGTTGGGATCGGACAATCAGGAAAACTGTTTTTT
CDR3: CSVGIGQSGKLFF
D: NA
J: TRBJ1-4
V: TRBV29-1
size: NA

DNA: TGTGCCAGCAGCCCGAGAAACCCGGGACAACGCGATGAGCAGTTCTTC
CDR3: CASSPRNPGQRDEQFF
D: NA
J: TRBJ2-1
V: TRBV14
size: once

DNA: TGTGCCAGCAGTTTAAGGGTACGGGCAGGGGGCTTACTACTCCAACCGAACACTGAAGCTTTCTTT
CDR3: CASSLRVRAGGLLLQPNTEAFF
D: TRBD1
J: TRBJ1-1
V: TRBV27
size: NA

DNA: TGTGCCAGCAGTTTAAGGTGGCAGGGGGATGGCTACACCTTC
CDR3: CASSLRWQGDGYTF
D: TRBD1
J: TRBJ1-2
V: TRBV27
size: NA

DNA: TGCGCCAGCAGCTTGGAGGCAGGGGATGGCTACACCTTC
CDR3: CASSLEAGDGYTF
D: NA
J: TRBJ1-2
V: TRBV5-1
size: NA

DNA: TGTGCCAGCAGTTCTCGGACTAGCGGGGGGGGTGAGCAGTTCTTC
CDR3: CASSSRTSGGGEQFF
D: TRBD2
J: TRBJ2-1
V: TRBV6-5
size: NA

DNA: TGTGCCAGCAGCGCCCAGGGGGATGTCACTGAAGCTTTCTTT
CDR3: CASSAQGDVTEAFF
D: TRBD1
J: TRBJ1-1
V: TRBV9
size: NA

DNA: TGTGCCAGTAGTAATGAGGCGGGGAATCAGCCCCAGCATTTT
CDR3: CASSNEAGNQPQHF
D: NA
J: TRBJ1-5
V: TRBV19
size: NA

DNA: TGTGCCACCAGTGAGTCCGACGGGACAGCCGACAATGAGCAGTTCTTC
CDR3: CATSESDGTADNEQFF
D: TRBD1
J: TRBJ2-1
V: TRBV24-1
size: NA

DNA: TGTGCCACCAGTGATCTTAGCGGGGGGAGCACAGATACGCAGTATTTT
CDR3: CATSDLSGGSTDTQYF
D: TRBD2
J: TRBJ2-3
V: TRBV24-1
size: NA

DNA: TGTGCCAGCAGCCCGACAGGGAATTCACCCCTCCACTTT
CDR3: CASSPTGNSPLHF
D: TRBD1
J: TRBJ1-6
V: TRBV5-6
size: NA

DNA: TGTGCCTGGAGTGTCGGGGGTCAAGAGACCCAGTACTTC
CDR3: CAWSVGGQETQYF
D: NA
J: TRBJ2-5
V: TRBV30
size: NA

DNA: TGTGCCAGCAGCGGAGACGGGAACCAAGAGACCCAGTACTTC
CDR3: CASSGDGNQETQYF
D: NA
J: TRBJ2-5
V: TRBV7-2
size: NA

DNA: TGTGCCAGCTCAAGACCGGGCACCGGGGAGCTGTTTTTT
CDR3: CASSRPGTGELFF
D: NA
J: TRBJ2-2
V: TRBV18
size: NA

DNA: TGTGCCAGTAGTTCAACCGTGGTAACACCTAGTAGCAATCAGCCCCAGCATTTT
CDR3: CASSSTVVTPSSNQPQHF
D: NA
J: TRBJ1-5
V: TRBV19
size: NA

DNA: TGCAGCGTTGACTCAGGGGGTCCAGATACGCAGTATTTT
CDR3: CSVDSGGPDTQYF
D: TRBD1
J: TRBJ2-3
V: TRBV29-1
size: NA

DNA: TGTGCCAGCCGCCCGGCCCCCGGGGGAGGGAACACTGAAGCTTTCTTT
CDR3: CASRPAPGGGNTEAFF
D: NA
J: TRBJ1-1
V: TRBV6-2/TRBV6-3
size: NA

DNA: TGCAGTGTCCAGGGCTCCTACGAGCAGTACTTC
CDR3: CSVQGSYEQYF
D: NA
J: TRBJ2-7
V: TRBV20-1
size: NA

DNA: TGCGCCAGCAGCCAAGATTCCCCGGGTCCCTACGAGCAGTACTTC
CDR3: CASSQDSPGPYEQYF
D: NA
J: TRBJ2-7
V: TRBV4-3
size: NA

DNA: TGTGCCAGCAGCCTGTGGGGCCCGAACACCGGGGAGCTGTTTTTT
CDR3: CASSLWGPNTGELFF
D: NA
J: TRBJ2-2
V: TRBV5-8
size: NA

DNA: TGTGCCAGCAGTCCCGGGACAGGGGATGGCTACACCTTC
CDR3: CASSPGTGDGYTF
D: TRBD1
J: TRBJ1-2
V: TRBV6-5
size: NA

DNA: TGCGCCAGCAGCCAAGATCTATCTTCGGGGGGGGAGCTGTTTTTT
CDR3: CASSQDLSSGGELFF
D: NA
J: TRBJ2-2
V: TRBV4-3
size: NA

DNA: TGTGCCAGCAGCTTAACAGGGGCCCCCAATCAGCCCCAGCATTTT
CDR3: CASSLTGAPNQPQHF
D: TRBD1
J: TRBJ1-5
V: TRBV7-8
size: once

DNA: TGTGCCAGCAGCGCGGCAAGGGGTTCCCACGAGCAGTACTTC
CDR3: CASSAARGSHEQYF
D: NA
J: TRBJ2-7
V: TRBV9
size: once

DNA: TGTGCCAGCAGCATCCCCGGGACAGCGAACACTGAAGCTTTCTTT
CDR3: CASSIPGTANTEAFF
D: TRBD1
J: TRBJ1-1
V: TRBV11-2
size: NA

DNA: TGTGCCATCAGTTATGGGATCCAGGGGTACCTTGATGGGGGAAATTTGAACACTGAAGCTTTCTTT
CDR3: CAISYGIQGYLDGGNLNTEAFF
D: NA
J: TRBJ1-1
V: TRBV10-3
size: NA

DNA: TGTGCCAGCAGTGAAGCGCTTCCCAGGGGGCGTCGGAATCAGCCCCAGCATTTT
CDR3: CASSEALPRGRRNQPQHF
D: TRBD1
J: TRBJ1-5
V: TRBV6-1
size: NA

DNA: TGTGCCACCAGCAGATTCTCTTTTCGTGAGCAGTTCTTC
CDR3: CATSRFSFREQFF
D: NA
J: TRBJ2-1
V: TRBV15
size: NA

DNA: TGTGCCAGCAGTCTCTCCTCCGGGGGGGATTACACCATATATTTT
CDR3: CASSLSSGGDYTIYF
D: NA
J: TRBJ1-3
V: TRBV6-5
size: NA

DNA: TGTGCCAGTAGTAGATTCGGACAGGGGGCGAACTATGGCTACACCTTC
CDR3: CASSRFGQGANYGYTF
D: TRBD1
J: TRBJ1-2
V: TRBV19
size: NA

DNA: TGCGCCAGCGGACAGGCCGGGGGGGGTGAGCAGTTCTTC
CDR3: CASGQAGGGEQFF
D: NA
J: TRBJ2-1
V: TRBV4-3
size: NA

DNA: TGTGCCAGCAGCCAAACAGGGCAGCCCCAGCATTTT
CDR3: CASSQTGQPQHF
D: NA
J: TRBJ1-5
V: TRBV7-8
size: NA

DNA: TGTGCCAGCAGCTTAGAGAGGCGGGGGGGTTTCCAAGAGACCCAGTACTTC
CDR3: CASSLERRGGFQETQYF
D: TRBD2
J: TRBJ2-5
V: TRBV7-2
size: NA

DNA: TGTGCCAGCAGTTCCCCGGACAGGGGGGACTATGGCTACACCTTC
CDR3: CASSSPDRGDYGYTF
D: TRBD1
J: TRBJ1-2
V: TRBV27
size: NA

DNA: TGTGCCAGCAGCACCCAGGGCCTCGATGAAAAACTGTTTTTT
CDR3: CASSTQGLDEKLFF
D: NA
J: TRBJ1-4
V: TRBV9
size: NA

DNA: TGTGCCAGCAGCTCGGGTTTCTCTGGGGCCAACGTCCTGACTTTC
CDR3: CASSSGFSGANVLTF
D: NA
J: TRBJ2-6
V: TRBV6-5
size: NA

DNA: TGTGCCAGCAGCTTGGGCCGCAGGGGGAGTGCACCGGCCTATGGCTACACCTTC
CDR3: CASSLGRRGSAPAYGYTF
D: TRBD1
J: TRBJ1-2
V: TRBV5-5
size: NA